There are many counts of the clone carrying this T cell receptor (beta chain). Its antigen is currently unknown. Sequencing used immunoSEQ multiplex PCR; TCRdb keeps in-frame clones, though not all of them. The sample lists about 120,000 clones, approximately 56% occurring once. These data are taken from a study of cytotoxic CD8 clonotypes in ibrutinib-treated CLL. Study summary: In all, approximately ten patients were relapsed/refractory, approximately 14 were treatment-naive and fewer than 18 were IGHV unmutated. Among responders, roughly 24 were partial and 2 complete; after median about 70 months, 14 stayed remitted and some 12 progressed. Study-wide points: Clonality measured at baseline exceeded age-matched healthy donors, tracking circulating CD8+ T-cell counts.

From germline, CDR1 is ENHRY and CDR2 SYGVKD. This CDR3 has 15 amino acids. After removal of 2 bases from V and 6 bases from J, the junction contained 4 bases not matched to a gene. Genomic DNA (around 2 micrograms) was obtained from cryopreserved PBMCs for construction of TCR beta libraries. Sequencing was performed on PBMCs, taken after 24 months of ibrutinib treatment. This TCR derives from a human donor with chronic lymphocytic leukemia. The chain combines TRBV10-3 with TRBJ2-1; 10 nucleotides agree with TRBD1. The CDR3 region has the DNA TGTGCCATCAGTGAGAGAGGGACAGGGGTCAATGAGCAGTTCTTC. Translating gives CAISERGTGVNEQFF.